This paragraph covers one TCR beta chain sequence. Antigen specificity is unknown. Data came from immunoSEQ multiplex PCR; TCRdb stores just in-frame clones and leaves some out. The data hold around 39,000 clones, with roughly 81% observed a single time. This entry is derived from a study of OX40 agonist ivuxolimab in advanced cancers. Study results and limitations: Researchers did not establish what antigens the expanded peripheral T cells target. Expanded clones were, on average, more numerous in CD8+ T cells than in CD4+. Low clonal expansion, among the lowest seen, marked partial responders at 0.1-3.0 mg/kg. Within 6 weeks, CD4+ and CD8+ blood T cells expanded clonally at 0.1 to 3.0 mg/kg.

The sequence was obtained from an adult with an advanced solid tumor such as melanoma, head and neck, liver or kidney cancer. The sequenced sample was CD4+ or CD8+ T cells sorted from blood, obtained in a trial of the OX40 agonist ivuxolimab.

CDR3 sequence: CSVVSGRPPRDTQYF. The DNA for the CDR3 is TGCAGCGTTGTTTCGGGCAGGCCTCCGCGAGATACGCAGTATTTT. The chain recombines TRBV29-1 with TRBJ2-3; D ambiguous. V lost 4 bases, J lost 5 bases, and 19 bases lay in between. Germline V gives CDR1 SQVTM, CDR2 ANQGSEA. The CDR3 consists of 15 residues.